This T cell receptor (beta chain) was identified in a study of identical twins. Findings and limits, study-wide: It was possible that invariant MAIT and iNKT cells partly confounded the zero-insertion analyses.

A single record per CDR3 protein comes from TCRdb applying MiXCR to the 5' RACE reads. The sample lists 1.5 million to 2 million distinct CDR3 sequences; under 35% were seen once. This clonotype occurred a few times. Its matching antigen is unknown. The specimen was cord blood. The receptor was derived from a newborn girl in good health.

The CDR3 DNA is TGTGCCAGCAGCTTAGCAAGGGGCGCAAAAAACTACGAGCAGTACTTC. Protein sequence: CASSLARGAKNYEQYF. The rearrangement uses TRBV5-4 and TRBJ2-7; tentative D call: TRBD1 (5 bases). The germline gives CDR1 SGHNT, CDR2 YYREEE (reference sequence). The CDR3 has 16 amino acids. The ends were cut back, 2 bases at V and 3 bases at J, with 18 bases in the middle.